This T cell receptor (beta chain) stems from a study of blood T cell repertoires in COVID-19. Background on the study: Acute and convalescent COVID-19 samples came from the United States, Italy and Spain.

The CDR3 totals 12 residues. Trimming left V 2 bases short and J 8 bases short, with 9 bases between. The germline CDR1 and CDR2 sequences are MNHNS and SASEGT. This table comes from immunoSEQ multiplex PCR, and its TCRdb copy is limited to in-frame clones, with some not included. The sample yields about 150,000 clones, roughly four fifths seen once. The chain has TRBV6-1 and TRBJ1-1; the D gene is possibly TRBD1 (5 bases). Sequenced sample: peripheral blood. The receptor was isolated from a man between 70 and 80 years old who had recovered from COVID-19. DNA for the CDR3: TGTGCCAGCAGTGAAAGCGGGGACGAAGCTTTCTTT. Residues: CASSESGDEAFF.